The subject of this entry is one TCR beta chain. Its antigen is still unknown. Nothing much larger sits one base from this clone, and base qualities are not available. This entry belongs to a study of cytomegalovirus exposure and HLA in healthy donors (dated by TCRdb to between 2016 and 2019). In terms of the full investigation: An earlier analysis of some 620 of the donors reported approximately 280 Gb of sequence data and 90 million to 120 million unique TCR beta sequences obtained from 150 million to 200 million T cells. Of the 300 to 500 genotyped donors, 65% to 90% were placed in the genetic ancestry cluster associated with self-reported Caucasian donors. To predict cytomegalovirus infection status, the study combined high-throughput TCR immunosequencing, statistical association of individual TCRs with disease status, and machine learning. Roughly 5 DR-DQ haplotypes were handled as single units for association and clustering because linkage in the cohort was strong. The study aimed to test whether signatures of past pathogen exposure could be identified by cataloging public T cell receptors. An early release that covered about 600 HLA-typed donors contained approximately 300 gigabases of sequencing data and tens of millions of unique TCR sequences. A later genetic analysis used genome-wide SNP genotypes for about 65% of the 666 donors, treating that subset as a discovery cohort. HLA typing covered class I and class II loci at four-digit resolution. In the later analysis, no new phenotypic data were used to find candidate immune exposures; instead, reliance was placed on TCR beta sequences and their occurrence across donors. A separate validation cohort of 100 to 150 different subjects was used in addition to the roughly 640-subject first cohort. Donor age, sex, ethnicity and CMV serostatus were compiled together with the repertoire data. The T cell repertoires of under 700 subjects were profiled by immunosequencing and related to cytomegalovirus serostatus. Typing coverage differed by locus: A, B, C, DRB1 and DQB1 were typed in about 620-630 donors, DQA1 in approximately 520, DPA1 in approximately 600, and DPB1 in roughly 470. Every repertoire in the discovery cohort had been generated on one and the same sequencing platform. To study patterns of TCR occurrence, a later analysis re-analyzed previously published TCR beta repertoires from around 700 donors and added high-resolution HLA genotyping. An earlier analysis of more than 450 of the donors used high-throughput TCR beta sequencing to judge whether each TCR beta V gene segment behaved as functional or pseudogenic. On average, around 240,000 unique TCR beta nucleotide sequences were sequenced per donor among fewer than 500 genotyped donors of the cohort, with 15% to 20% of those sequences being non-productive. Overall results and qualifications from the work: V-gene and J-gene trimming of TCR beta chains was associated with a missense DCLRE1C variant in a later genetic analysis, and the association was replicated in an independent cohort. Specific HLA alleles were associated with more than 15,000 TCR beta sequences at a false discovery rate of 0.05 in a later analysis. Several of the top co-occurrence clusters appeared to be linked to parvovirus B19, influenza, CMV and Epstein-Barr virus, according to a later analysis. The authors suggested that the approach could potentially be generalized to other disease states and immunological phenotypes. In a later genetic analysis, fewer N-insertions in productive TCRs were reported among donors in an Asian-associated ancestry cluster than the roughly 710-donor mean. In a later analysis, most CMV-associated TCR beta chains were found to appear HLA-restricted, with HLA associations seemingly driven largely by CMV exposure. According to a later analysis, TCR association rates differed among HLA loci, with DRB1 alleles showing the most associated TCRs and HLA-C alleles showing the fewest. In a later analysis, HLA-associated TCR beta chains were found to be more clonally expanded and to have lower generation probabilities than equally common non-associated chains. A further reported finding was that TCR beta sequences accurately predicted the HLA-A and HLA-B alleles for most subjects in the first cohort. Broadly in line with IMGT annotations, most TCR beta V segments showed up in productive rearrangements about 87% or about 30% of the time in an earlier analysis of around 600 of the donors. The study gave a list of 150 to 200 TCR beta chains associated with cytomegalovirus. Correlated functional status among segregating V segments might be attributable to linkage disequilibrium, but an unknown experimental factor could not be ruled out. Sequencing depth was assumed to be roughly uniform across donors in the presence/absence analyses, though that assumption may not hold. While some public TCRs were present in many individuals, most TCR sequences turned up only very rarely across donors. Cytomegalovirus status was reported to be diagnosed by the classifier with high specificity and sensitivity in both the original and validation cohorts. Because HLA typing was missing for some donors at each locus, association tests included only the typed subset. Because the 87-base-pair reads could not distinguish some IMGT-functional V segments, including TRBV6-2 and TRBV6-3, those segments were excluded. When HLA alleles, especially DR and DQ, strongly co-occurred, TCR associations were difficult to assign to individual alleles. Roughly 15 rarely observed V segments, including chromosome 9 orphons, were excluded from the earlier analysis of several hundred of the donors because counts were too low. The cohort was sequenced for TCR beta chains only, and without alpha or paired-chain data the features that could be detected were limited. For the cohort, immune exposure information was limited to CMV serostatus. A group of highly shared sequence variants was considered likely to be a technical artifact of the sequencing pipeline. A few of the identified cytomegalovirus-associated TCR beta chains were confirmed in vitro to be specific for cytomegalovirus antigens.

The cohort consisted of fewer than 700 healthy bone marrow donors. Cohort members were all nominally healthy when sampled, although unrecorded immune exposures were likely present. The donor was CMV seropositive and was included in the group of approximately 310 seropositive cohort members. Each donor provided a peripheral blood sample, and peripheral blood mononuclear cells were used for TCR beta sequencing. Genomic DNA was extracted from the blood cell samples with the Qiagen DNeasy Blood Extraction Kit. The CDR3 starts with the cysteine, ends with the phenylalanine, and has 13 residues. This entry keeps only the CDR3 DNA: 39 bases, framed from base 1. V lost 5 bases and J lost 7 bases; the stretch between them is 14 bases long. The germline V gene sets CDR1 to MRHNA and CDR2 to SNTAGT. The protocol used for the library was the immunoSEQ multiplex PCR assay. A mixture of 60 forward primers for TCR Vbeta segments and 13 reverse primers for TCR Jbeta segments was used in the multiplex PCR. A multiplex PCR assay on genomic DNA amplified the CDR3 region of rearranged TCR beta genes. Amplified TCR beta libraries were sequenced as 87-base-pair reads on the Illumina HiSeq System. Turning to the authors' computational methods: In a later analysis, tens of millions of unique TCR beta chains were counted across the roughly 610 repertoires, and around 11 million of these chains were shared by at least two donors. Raw reads were error-corrected and collapsed into unique sequences by a nearest-neighbor algorithm in which closely related sequences were merged to remove PCR and sequencing errors. V, D and J gene segments were assigned by aligning CDR3 sequences to IMGT reference sequences. For a sequence to be retained, at least a six-nucleotide match to both a V gene segment and a J gene segment was required. A rearrangement counted as productive if the CDR3 had no stop codons and remained in frame with V and J, and every other rearrangement counted as non-productive. Following IMGT convention, CDR3 was defined as the stretch from the second conserved V-encoded cysteine up to the conserved J-encoded phenylalanine. The earlier analysis of more than 450 of the donors excluded sequences that lacked an unambiguous match to a single V gene segment. An earlier analysis of a few hundred of the donors called V segments functional above 56.7% productive rearrangements and segregating when the between-donor standard deviation exceeded 5%. A statistical classification framework was built for diagnosing cytomegalovirus status from the catalog of TCR beta chain sequences. V and J gene assignment, in a later analysis, came from comparing TCR nucleotide sequences with IMGT/GENE-DB human TR gene sequences. Using the TCRdist pipeline, a later analysis assigned CDR3 sequences along with most-parsimonious VDJ recombination scenarios. In a later analysis, each TCR beta chain was defined by its CDR3 amino acid sequence together with its V-gene family, and reads lacking a unique V-gene family were excluded. A later analysis removed 450 to 600 highly shared, low-generation-probability nucleotide sequences to deal with suspected cross-contamination and a sequencing artifact. In a later analysis, a clonal expansion index was calculated for each public chain from normalized within-repertoire ranks of inferred template counts. Generation probabilities in a later analysis came from a VDJ recombination model fitted to out-of-frame rearrangements, and those results were checked against IGoR. Hypergeometric tests were used in a later analysis to score TCR-TCR, TCR-HLA and TCR-CMV co-occurrence, with a repertoire-size bias correction applied to the TCR pairs. A later analysis estimated false discovery rates by permuting HLA or CMV assignments 20 times. A later analysis grouped co-occurring TCRs with DBSCAN, adding TCRdist sequence similarity when clustering within HLA-allele-positive subsets. Repertoires with fewer than 30,000 or more than 120,000 public chains were left out of co-occurrence clustering, as were about 5 repertoires with anomalous nucleotide sharing. TCRdb took over this immuneACCESS table, retaining in-frame rearrangements with V and J assigned. Such tables are incomplete; in checked studies, under half of the missing clones stem from an unresolved V gene, and the remainder is unexplained. V and J calls and clone size come straight from that table; D and trimming were deduced from the DNA. The sample table holds about 200,000 clones, of which approximately 80% were seen once. About 3.5% of the sample is held by the ten biggest clonotypes.

Sequences were obtained from PBMCs. Rearrangement joined TRBV6-4 to TRBJ1-1; a tentative D match to TRBD1 spans 5 bases. This clonotype originated in a man aged 40-55 years in good health and CMV-seropositive. Read as DNA, the sequence is TGTGCCAGCAGTTTTACGCAGGGTAATGAAGCTTTCTTT. The resulting protein is CASSFTQGNEAFF.